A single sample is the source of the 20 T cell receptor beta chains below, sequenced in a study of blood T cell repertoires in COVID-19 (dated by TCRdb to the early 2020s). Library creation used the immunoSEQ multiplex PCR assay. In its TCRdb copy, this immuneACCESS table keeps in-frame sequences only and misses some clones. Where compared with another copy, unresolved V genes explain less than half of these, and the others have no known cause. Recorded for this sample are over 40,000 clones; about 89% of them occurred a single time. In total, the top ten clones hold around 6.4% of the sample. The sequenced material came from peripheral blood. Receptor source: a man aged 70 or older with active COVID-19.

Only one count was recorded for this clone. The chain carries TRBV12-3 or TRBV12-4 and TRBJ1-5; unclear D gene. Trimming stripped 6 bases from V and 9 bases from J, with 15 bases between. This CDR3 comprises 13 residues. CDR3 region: CASSAVMERPQHF. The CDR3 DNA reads TGTGCCAGCAGCGCCGTCATGGAGCGGCCCCAGCATTTT.

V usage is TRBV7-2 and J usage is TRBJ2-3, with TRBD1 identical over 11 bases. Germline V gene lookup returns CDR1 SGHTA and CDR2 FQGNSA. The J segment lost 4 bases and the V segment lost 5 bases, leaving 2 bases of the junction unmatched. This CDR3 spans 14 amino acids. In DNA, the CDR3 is TGTGCCAGCAGCGCGGACAGGGGGCCAGATACGCAGTATTTT. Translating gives CASSADRGPDTQYF.

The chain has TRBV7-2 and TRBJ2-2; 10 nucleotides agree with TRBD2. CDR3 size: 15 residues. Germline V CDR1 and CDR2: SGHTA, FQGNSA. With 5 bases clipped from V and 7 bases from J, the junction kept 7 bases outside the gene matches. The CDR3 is CASSQSGGAIGELFF. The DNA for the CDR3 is TGTGCCAGCAGCCAGAGCGGGGGGGCGATCGGGGAGCTGTTTTTT.

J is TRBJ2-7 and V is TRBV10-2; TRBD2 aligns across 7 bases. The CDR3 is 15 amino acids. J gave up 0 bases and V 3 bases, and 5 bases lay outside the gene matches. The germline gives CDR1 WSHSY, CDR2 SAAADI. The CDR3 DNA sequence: TGCGCCAGCAGTGACCCAGCGGGGCTCTCCTACGAGCAGTACTTC. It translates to CASSDPAGLSYEQYF.

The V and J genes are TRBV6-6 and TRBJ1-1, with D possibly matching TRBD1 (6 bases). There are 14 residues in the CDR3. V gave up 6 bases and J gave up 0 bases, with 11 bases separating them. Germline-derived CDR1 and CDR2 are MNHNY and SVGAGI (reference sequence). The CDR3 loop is CASRGGGLNTEAFF. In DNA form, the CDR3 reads TGTGCCAGCAGAGGTGGGGGCTTGAACACTGAAGCTTTCTTT.

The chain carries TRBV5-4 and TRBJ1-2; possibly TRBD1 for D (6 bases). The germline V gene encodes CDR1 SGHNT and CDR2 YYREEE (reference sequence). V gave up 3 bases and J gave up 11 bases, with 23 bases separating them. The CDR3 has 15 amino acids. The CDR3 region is CASSSPSQGTGGYTF. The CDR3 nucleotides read TGTGCCAGCAGCTCGCCGAGTCAGGGGACCGGTGGGTACACCTTC.

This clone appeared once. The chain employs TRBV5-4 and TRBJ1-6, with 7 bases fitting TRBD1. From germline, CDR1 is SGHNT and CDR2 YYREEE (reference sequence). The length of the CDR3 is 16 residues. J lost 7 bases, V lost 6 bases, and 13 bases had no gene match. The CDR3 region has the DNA TGTGCCAGCACCTCTGGAGGCGACAGGGCGAATTCACCCCTCCACTTT. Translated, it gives CASTSGGDRANSPLHF.

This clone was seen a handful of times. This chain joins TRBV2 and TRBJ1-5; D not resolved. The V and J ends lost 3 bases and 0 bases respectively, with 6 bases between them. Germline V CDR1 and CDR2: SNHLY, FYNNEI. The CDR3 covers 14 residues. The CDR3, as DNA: TGTGCCAGCAGTGATCGGGTTAGCAATCAGCCCCAGCATTTT. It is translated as CASSDRVSNQPQHF.

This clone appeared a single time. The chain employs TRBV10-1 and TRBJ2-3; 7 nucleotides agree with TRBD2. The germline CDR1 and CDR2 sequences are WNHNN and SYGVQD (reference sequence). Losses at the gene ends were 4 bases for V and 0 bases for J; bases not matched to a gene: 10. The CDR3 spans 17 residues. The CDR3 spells CASSGPHSGGSTDTQYF. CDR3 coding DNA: TGCGCCAGCAGTGGACCCCATTCGGGGGGAAGCACAGATACGCAGTATTTT.

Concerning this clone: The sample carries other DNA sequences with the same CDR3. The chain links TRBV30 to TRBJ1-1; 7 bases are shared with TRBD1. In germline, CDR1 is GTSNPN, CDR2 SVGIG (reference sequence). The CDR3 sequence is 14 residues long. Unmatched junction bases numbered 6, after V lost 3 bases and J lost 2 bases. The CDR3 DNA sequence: TGTGCCTGGAGGTGGGACAGAAGAAACACTGAAGCTTTCTTT. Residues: CAWRWDRRNTEAFF.

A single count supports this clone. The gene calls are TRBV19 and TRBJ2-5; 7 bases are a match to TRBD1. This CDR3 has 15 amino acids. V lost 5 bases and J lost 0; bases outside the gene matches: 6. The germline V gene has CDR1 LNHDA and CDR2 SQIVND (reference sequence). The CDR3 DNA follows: TGTGCCAGTAGTGTCCAAACAGGGGACCAAGAGACCCAGTACTTC. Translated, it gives CASSVQTGDQETQYF.

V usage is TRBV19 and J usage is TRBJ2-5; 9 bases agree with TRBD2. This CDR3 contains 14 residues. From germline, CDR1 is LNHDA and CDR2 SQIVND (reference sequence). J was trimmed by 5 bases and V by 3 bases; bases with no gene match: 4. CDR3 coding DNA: TGTGCCAGTAGTATGGCGGGGGGGCGGGAGACCCAGTACTTC. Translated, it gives CASSMAGGRETQYF.

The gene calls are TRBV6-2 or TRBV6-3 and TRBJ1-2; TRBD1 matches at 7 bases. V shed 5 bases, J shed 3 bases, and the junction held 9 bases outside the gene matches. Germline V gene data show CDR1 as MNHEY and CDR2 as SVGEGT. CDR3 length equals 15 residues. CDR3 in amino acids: CASSRTGQRHYGYTF. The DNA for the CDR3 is TGTGCCAGCAGTAGAACGGGACAGCGCCACTATGGCTACACCTTC.

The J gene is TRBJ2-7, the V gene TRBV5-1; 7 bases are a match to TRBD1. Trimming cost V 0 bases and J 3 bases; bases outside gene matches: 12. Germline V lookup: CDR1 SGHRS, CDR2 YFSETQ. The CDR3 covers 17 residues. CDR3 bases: TGCGCCAGCAGCTTGGGGGGACAGTCAAATCTATTCTACGAGCAGTACTTC. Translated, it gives CASSLGGQSNLFYEQYF.

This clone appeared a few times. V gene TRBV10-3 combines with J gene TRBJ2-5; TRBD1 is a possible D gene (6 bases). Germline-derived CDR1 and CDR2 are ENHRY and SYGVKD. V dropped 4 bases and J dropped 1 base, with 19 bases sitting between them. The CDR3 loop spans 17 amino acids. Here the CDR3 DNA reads TGTGCCATCAGTGCCCTATGGGGGCAGGCAACCCAAGAGACCCAGTACTTC. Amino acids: CAISALWGQATQETQYF.

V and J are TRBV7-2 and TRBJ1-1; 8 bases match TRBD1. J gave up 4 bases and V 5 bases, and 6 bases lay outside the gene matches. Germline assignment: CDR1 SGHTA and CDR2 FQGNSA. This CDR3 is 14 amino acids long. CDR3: CASSIQGAITEAFF. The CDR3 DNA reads TGTGCCAGCAGCATCCAGGGGGCGATCACTGAAGCTTTCTTT.

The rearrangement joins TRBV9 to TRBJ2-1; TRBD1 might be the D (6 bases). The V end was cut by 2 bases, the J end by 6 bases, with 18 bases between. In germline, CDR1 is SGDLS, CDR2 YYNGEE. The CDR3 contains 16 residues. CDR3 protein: CASSVSGDGNLNEQFF. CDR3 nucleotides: TGTGCCAGCAGCGTTTCAGGGGACGGGAATCTCAATGAGCAGTTCTTC.

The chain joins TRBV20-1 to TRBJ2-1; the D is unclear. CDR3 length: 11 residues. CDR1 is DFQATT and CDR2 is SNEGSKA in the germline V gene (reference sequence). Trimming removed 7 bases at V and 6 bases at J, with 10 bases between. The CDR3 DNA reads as TGCAGTGGCGAGGTGGTCAATGAGCAGTTCTTC. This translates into CSGEVVNEQFF.

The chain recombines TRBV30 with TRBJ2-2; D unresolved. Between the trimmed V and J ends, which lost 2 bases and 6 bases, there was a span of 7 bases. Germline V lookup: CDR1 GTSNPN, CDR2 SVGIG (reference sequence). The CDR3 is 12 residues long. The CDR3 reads CAWSLSAGELFF. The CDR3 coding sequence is TGTGCCTGGAGTTTGTCGGCCGGGGAGCTGTTTTTT. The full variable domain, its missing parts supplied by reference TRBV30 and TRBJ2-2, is SQTIHQWPATLVQPVGSPLSLECTVEGTSNPNLYWYRQAAGRGLQLLFYSVGIGQISSEVPQNLSASRPQDRQFILSSKKLLLSDSGFYLCAWSLSAGELFFGEGSRLTVL.

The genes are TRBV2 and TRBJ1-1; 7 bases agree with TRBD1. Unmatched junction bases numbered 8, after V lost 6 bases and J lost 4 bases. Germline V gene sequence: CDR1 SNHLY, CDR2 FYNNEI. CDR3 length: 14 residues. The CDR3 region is CASSLQGPGTEAFF. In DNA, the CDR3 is TGTGCCAGCAGCCTACAGGGGCCTGGCACTGAAGCTTTCTTT.